This T cell receptor (beta chain) was sequenced for a study of blood T cell repertoires in COVID-19. Study summary: Collection of acute and convalescent COVID-19 samples took place in the United States, Italy and Spain. PBMCs, B-cell-depleted T cells, or T cells provided the cDNA or gDNA that made up the material.

V lost 1 base and J 6 bases, leaving 6 bases between the germline ends. The CDR3 loop spans 13 amino acids. In the study's own analysis: It was from reference gene primer amplification that nucleated cell counts were estimated. Clones were read by immunoSEQ multiplex PCR, and TCRdb kept only the in-frame ones, dropping some. V, J and clone size derive from that table, while D and trimming were established from the DNA sequence. This table holds 60,000 to 95,000 clones, under 95% found once. This receptor was identified in a human donor in a cohort sampled during active COVID-19. V and J are TRBV12-3 or TRBV12-4 and TRBJ2-2; D uncertain. Input material: peripheral blood. Written as DNA, the CDR3 is TGTGCCAGCAGTTTAGGAGGTCCCGGGGAGCTGTTTTTT. It specifies CASSLGGPGELFF.